This passage covers 28 T cell receptor beta chains from one sample sequenced in a study of T cells in Graves' hyperthyroidism and ophthalmopathy. TCR beta CDR3 sequences were amplified from RNA transcripts. During a first-round RT-PCR of the TCR CDR3, the HTBI primer set was used. TCRdb reanalysed the multiplex PCR reads using MiXCR and keeps one entry per CDR3 protein. The table shows about 380,000 distinct CDR3 sequences, with 13% occurring only once. Sequenced sample: blood. The receptors originated from a young man with Graves' hyperthyroidism that later progressed to Graves' ophthalmopathy.

There are many counts of this clonotype. This rearrangement joins TRBV3-1 to TRBJ1-5; unclear D gene. The germline CDR1 and CDR2 sequences are LGHDT and YNNKEL (reference sequence). V gave up 4 bases and J gave up 0 bases, with 16 bases separating them. The CDR3 extends over 17 amino acids. The CDR3 sequence: CASSPRGTDYSNQPQHF. DNA of the CDR3: TGTGCCAGCAGCCCCCGGGGTACGGACTATAGCAATCAGCCCCAGCATTTT.

This clonotype was recorded at least ten times. This rearrangement joins TRBV10-3 to TRBJ2-7; D uncertain. V was shortened by 11 bases and J by 7 bases, with 18 bases between the two germline ends. There are 12 residues in the CDR3. Germline V lookup: CDR1 ENHRY, CDR2 SYGVKD. CDR3 DNA sequence: TGTGCCGGCGGCGATGCACTCCAGGAGCAGTACTTC. It yields the protein CAGGDALQEQYF.

V usage is TRBV11-3 and J usage is TRBJ2-4; 10 nucleotides match TRBD2. The CDR3 is 17 residues long. V was pared by 5 bases and J by 0 bases, with 7 bases of the junction left unmatched. The germline CDR1 and CDR2 sequences are SGHNT and YENEEA. This chain's CDR3 is CASSPLAGVSAKNIQYF. CDR3 coding DNA: TGTGCCAGCAGCCCGCTAGCGGGGGTCTCAGCCAAAAACATTCAGTACTTC. The entire variable domain, with the rest obtained from reference TRBV11-3 and TRBJ2-4, is as follows: EAGVVQSPRYKIIEKKQPVAFWCNPISGHNTLYWYLQNLGQGPELLIRYENEEAVDDSQLPKDRFSAERLKGVDSTLKIQPAELGDSAVYLCASSPLAGVSAKNIQYFGAGTRLSVL.

Ten or more counts support this clonotype. The V and J genes are TRBV14 and TRBJ2-1; unclear D gene. Germline CDR1 and CDR2: SGHDN and FVKESK. V was clipped by 4 bases and J by 9 bases, with 10 bases between them. CDR3 length equals 12 residues. Written as DNA, the CDR3 is TGTGCCAGCAGCCTAGTAGTTAGTGAGCAGTTCTTC. It is translated as CASSLVVSEQFF.

This clonotype occurred many times. The V and J genes are TRBV20-1 and TRBJ2-5; D unclear. Looked up from germline, CDR1 is DFQATT and CDR2 is SNEGSKA (reference sequence). Trimming stripped 3 bases from V and 1 base from J, with 6 bases between. The CDR3 consists of 12 residues. CDR3 sequence reads: CSARWIQETQYF. CDR3 coding DNA: TGCAGTGCTAGGTGGATCCAAGAGACCCAGTACTTC.

The chain is built from TRBV18 and TRBJ2-5, with TRBD2 as a possible D gene (5 bases). Germline V lookup: CDR1 KGHSH, CDR2 LQKENI. Trimming stripped 0 bases from V and 5 bases from J, with 10 bases between. This CDR3 contains 14 residues. CDR3 in DNA: TGTGCCAGCTCACCACCCGGGATTGGGGAGACCCAGTACTTC. Protein: CASSPPGIGETQYF.

The table lists this clonotype with a few counts. The rearrangement links TRBV6-1 to TRBJ1-6; 7 bases agree with TRBD1. The CDR3 consists of 15 residues. The germline gives CDR1 MNHNS, CDR2 SASEGT. Trimming cost V 5 bases and J 6 bases; bases outside gene matches: 7. CDR3 residues: CASSPQTGINSPLHF. DNA for the CDR3: TGTGCCAGCAGTCCTCAGACAGGGATTAATTCACCCCTCCACTTT.

In its sample, this clonotype was seen a few times. The J gene is TRBJ1-6, the V gene TRBV6-2 or TRBV6-3, with D hard to call. CDR1 and CDR2 from the germline V gene are MNHEY and SVGEGT. V was trimmed by 6 bases and J by 5 bases, leaving 17 bases between them. This CDR3 has 16 amino acids. CDR3 in DNA: TGTGCCAGCAGCTCCCGAGCACTCGAAGATAATTCACCCCTCCACTTT. Amino acids: CASSSRALEDNSPLHF.

The rearrangement links TRBV12-5 to TRBJ2-6; possible D gene TRBD1, 6 bases. Germline values: CDR1 LGHNT, CDR2 FRNRAP. The germline V and J ends were trimmed by 2 bases and 0 bases, with 11 bases remaining between them. This CDR3 is 17 amino acids long. The CDR3 DNA reads as TGTGCTAGTGGTTTGCAGGGGTGGAGCTCTGGGGCCAACGTCCTGACTTTC. Translating it yields CASGLQGWSSGANVLTF. Complete variable domain (other parts from reference TRBV12-5 and TRBJ2-6): DARVTQTPRHKVTEMGQEVTMRCQPILGHNTVFWYRQTMMQGLELLAYFRNRAPLDDSGMPKDRFSAEMPDATLATLKIQPSEPRDSAVYFCASGLQGWSSGANVLTFGAGSRLTVL.

The V and J genes are TRBV5-1 and TRBJ2-1, with 10 bases matching TRBD2. The CDR3 runs 15 residues. Germline CDR1 is SGHRS and CDR2 is YFSETQ. V shed 6 bases, J shed 5 bases, and the junction held 8 bases outside the gene matches. The CDR3 sequence: CASNNLAGVNNEQFF. In DNA, the CDR3 is TGCGCCAGCAACAACCTAGCGGGGGTTAACAATGAGCAGTTCTTC.

At least ten counts were recorded for this clonotype. The chain has TRBV28 and TRBJ2-3; 8 bases match TRBD1. Germline loops: CDR1 MDHEN, CDR2 SYDVKM. V was pared by 6 bases and J by 2 bases, with 4 bases of the junction left unmatched. The CDR3 spans 14 residues. Written as DNA, the CDR3 is TGTGCCAGCAGAGACAGGGGCCTCACAGATACGCAGTATTTT. Amino acid sequence: CASRDRGLTDTQYF.

This chain connects TRBV7-3 to TRBJ2-3, with D maybe TRBD2 (5 bases). CDR1 is SGHTA and CDR2 is FQGTGA in the germline V gene. CDR3 length: 15 amino acids. Trimming removed 4 bases at V and 2 bases at J, with 13 bases between. The CDR3 coding sequence is TGTGCCAGCAGCTCGGACCCTAGCCCCACAGATACGCAGTATTTT. Translated, it gives CASSSDPSPTDTQYF.

V is TRBV9 and J is TRBJ1-6; D is uncertain. V was pared by 3 bases and J by 7 bases, with 8 bases between. Germline V gene sequence: CDR1 SGDLS, CDR2 YYNGEE. The CDR3 has 13 amino acids. The CDR3 bases are TGTGCCAGCAGCGGAGAAGGCAATTCACCCCTCCACTTT. It yields the protein CASSGEGNSPLHF.

The table lists this clonotype with a few counts. At one end, the junction sequence differs from germline, possibly due to a read error. V and J are TRBV9 and TRBJ1-2; 10 bases align to TRBD1. CDR1 and CDR2 (germline): SGDLS, YYNGEE. The CDR3 loop spans 17 amino acids. The CDR3 reads CASSVADYDRGRGGYTF. CDR3 nucleotides: TGTGCCAGCAGCGTAGCTGATTATGACAGGGGGCGAGGAGGCTATACCTTC. Variable domain in full (rest from reference TRBV9 and TRBJ1-2): DSGVTQTPKHLITATGQRVTLRCSPRSGDLSVYWYQQSLDQGLQFLIQYYNGEERAKGNILERFSAQQFPDLHSELNLSSLELGDSALYFCASSVADYDRGRGGYTFGSGTRLTVV.

This clonotype was found many times. The chain joins TRBV7-9 to TRBJ2-5; a possible D gene is TRBD1 (6 bases). This CDR3 is 14 amino acids long. Trimming took off 1 base at V and 5 bases at J, with 11 bases between the two ends. Germline CDR1 and CDR2: SEHNR and FQNEAQ (reference sequence). Here the CDR3 reads CASSLGTVVETQYF. The CDR3 bases are TGTGCCAGCAGCTTAGGGACAGTGGTCGAGACCCAGTACTTC.

The rearrangement links TRBV28 to TRBJ2-1; D is unresolved. The CDR3 extends over 13 amino acids. Germline values: CDR1 MDHEN, CDR2 SYDVKM. Trimming took off 1 base at V and 8 bases at J, with 9 bases between the two ends. CDR3 DNA: TGTGCCAGCAGTTTATACACTGGGGATGAGCAGTTCTTC. Translation: CASSLYTGDEQFF.

As concerns this clonotype: Given a much more abundant clone one base away, this may be a read error. V and J are TRBV12-3 or TRBV12-4 and TRBJ2-1, with 7 bases fitting TRBD1. CDR3 size: 15 residues. J was trimmed by 9 bases and V by 8 bases; bases with no gene match: 16. The CDR3 region is CASGPDRVRNSEQFF. The DNA for the CDR3 is TGTGCCAGCGGCCCAGACAGGGTAAGGAACAGTGAGCAGTTCTTC.

This clonotype was seen a few times. The rearrangement links TRBV28 to TRBJ2-2; 10 bases line up with TRBD1. J gave up 7 bases and V 4 bases, and 3 bases lay outside the gene matches. Germline CDR1 and CDR2: MDHEN and SYDVKM. The CDR3 extends over 14 amino acids. This chain's CDR3 is CASSSGQGFGELFF. The CDR3 DNA sequence: TGTGCCAGCAGTTCGGGACAGGGGTTCGGGGAGCTGTTTTTT.

This clonotype was observed a few times. The V and J genes are TRBV12-3 or TRBV12-4 and TRBJ2-7; D may be TRBD1 (5 bases). Trimming removed 2 bases from V and 6 bases from J, with 14 bases in between. CDR3 length: 14 residues. The CDR3 region is CASSLWRGHGEQYF. The CDR3 nucleotides are TGTGCCAGCAGTTTATGGCGCGGACACGGCGAGCAGTACTTC.

This clonotype was counted between two and nine times. This sequence joins TRBV4-1 and TRBJ1-5; a weak D match, TRBD1 (5 bases). Germline V gene data show CDR1 as MGHRA and CDR2 as YSYEKL. The CDR3 covers 16 residues. Trimming took 1 base from V and 0 from J, leaving 10 bases between them. CDR3: CASSQGGGVSNQPQHF. CDR3 DNA sequence: TGCGCCAGCAGCCAAGGCGGAGGGGTTAGCAATCAGCCCCAGCATTTT.

This clonotype was observed many times. This rearrangement joins TRBV12-3 or TRBV12-4 to TRBJ2-7; D gene ambiguous. The CDR3 length is 14 residues. Trimming shortened V by 6 bases and J by 2 bases, and 14 bases separated the two germline ends. The CDR3 loop is CASRTFGQPYEQYF. CDR3 DNA: TGTGCCAGCAGGACCTTCGGGCAGCCCTACGAGCAGTACTTC.

This clonotype showed up just a few times. The CDR3, as DNA: TGTGCCTGGGCCCGTCGAGCAGATACGCAGTATTTT. Residues: CAWARRADTQYF. V usage is TRBV30 and J usage is TRBJ2-3; D remains unclear. Germline V gene data show CDR1 as GTSNPN and CDR2 as SVGIG (reference sequence). This CDR3 comprises 12 residues. V was shortened by 5 bases and J by 4 bases, with 10 bases between the two germline ends.

The rearrangement joins TRBV15 to TRBJ1-4, with a tentative D call TRBD1 (5 bases). Between the trimmed V and J ends, which lost 6 bases and 7 bases, there was a span of 18 bases. The V gene's germline CDR1 is LNHNV and CDR2 YYDKDF (reference sequence). This CDR3 is built from 15 residues. The CDR3 bases are TGTGCCACCAGAGTGGCCCCAGAAAGGGGTGAAAAACTGTTTTTT. Translation: CATRVAPERGEKLFF.

This clonotype was observed many times. This chain connects TRBV12-5 to TRBJ1-1, with D maybe TRBD1 (5 bases). Trimming stripped 5 bases from V and 7 bases from J, with 23 bases between. Germline assignment: CDR1 LGHNT and CDR2 FRNRAP. This CDR3 comprises 16 residues. The CDR3 nucleotides read TGTGCTAGTGGTCCCGTGACGGGGGGATTTCTAGGTGAAGCTTTCTTT. It codes for CASGPVTGGFLGEAFF.

Many counts were recorded for this clonotype. The gene calls are TRBV2 and TRBJ1-6; no firm D call. The CDR3 totals 15 residues. The V and J ends lost 2 bases and 3 bases respectively, with 8 bases between them. Germline values: CDR1 SNHLY, CDR2 FYNNEI. CDR3: CASSETSDYNSPLHF. The DNA of the CDR3 is TGTGCCAGCAGTGAAACGTCAGACTATAATTCACCCCTCCACTTT. Supplemented by reference TRBV2 and TRBJ1-6, the full variable domain reads EPEVTQTPSHQVTQMGQEVILRCVPISNHLYFYWYRQILGQKVEFLVSFYNNEISEKSEIFDDQFSVERPDGSNFTLKIRSTKLEDSAMYFCASSETSDYNSPLHFGNGTRLTVT.

This clonotype was counted many times. The genes are TRBV10-3 and TRBJ2-7, with a possible D match to TRBD1 (5 bases). With 2 bases removed from V and 6 bases from J, the gap between germline ends came to 8 bases. CDR1 ENHRY and CDR2 SYGVKD come from the germline V gene. The CDR3 covers 12 residues. CDR3 bases: TGTGCCATCAGTGAGCCCAGGGTCGAGCAGTACTTC. Its protein product is CAISEPRVEQYF.

This clonotype showed up just a few times. V and J are TRBV6-1 and TRBJ2-1, with 9 bases aligning to TRBD2. Unmatched junction bases numbered 5, after V lost 5 bases and J lost 0 bases. Germline loops: CDR1 MNHNS, CDR2 SASEGT. The CDR3 length is 16 residues. Here the CDR3 reads CASSTSGGISYNEQFF. The CDR3 DNA is TGTGCCAGCAGTACGAGCGGGGGGATCTCCTACAATGAGCAGTTCTTC.

The rearrangement uses TRBV9 and TRBJ1-6, with a possible D match to TRBD1 (5 bases). Germline V gene data show CDR1 as SGDLS and CDR2 as YYNGEE. V lost 0 bases and J lost 7, with 11 bases in between. The CDR3 totals 15 residues. CDR3 loop: CASSVAPGSNSPLHF. The DNA for the CDR3 is TGTGCCAGCAGCGTAGCCCCAGGGTCAAATTCACCCCTCCACTTT. Filled out from reference TRBV9 and TRBJ1-6, the complete variable domain reads DSGVTQTPKHLITATGQRVTLRCSPRSGDLSVYWYQQSLDQGLQFLIQYYNGEERAKGNILERFSAQQFPDLHSELNLSSLELGDSALYFCASSVAPGSNSPLHFGNGTRLTVT.